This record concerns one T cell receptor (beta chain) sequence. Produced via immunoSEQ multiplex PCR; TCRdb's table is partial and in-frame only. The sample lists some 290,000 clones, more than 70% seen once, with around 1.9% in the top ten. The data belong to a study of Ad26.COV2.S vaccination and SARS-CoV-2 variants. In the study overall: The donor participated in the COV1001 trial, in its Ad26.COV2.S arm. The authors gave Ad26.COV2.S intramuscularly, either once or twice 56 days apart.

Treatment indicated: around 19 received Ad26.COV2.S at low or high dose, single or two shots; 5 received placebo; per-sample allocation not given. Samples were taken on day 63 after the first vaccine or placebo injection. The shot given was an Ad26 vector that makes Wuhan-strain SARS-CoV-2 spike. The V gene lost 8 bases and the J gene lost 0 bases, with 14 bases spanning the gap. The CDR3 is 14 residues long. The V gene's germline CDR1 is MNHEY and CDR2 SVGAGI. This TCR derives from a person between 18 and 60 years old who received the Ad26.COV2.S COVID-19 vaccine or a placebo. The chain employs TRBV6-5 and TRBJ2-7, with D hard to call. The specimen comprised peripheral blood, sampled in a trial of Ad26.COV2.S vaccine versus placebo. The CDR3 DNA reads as TGTGCCAGCCGCCTTTTTCAAACCTCCTACGAGCAGTACTTC. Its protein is CASRLFQTSYEQYF.